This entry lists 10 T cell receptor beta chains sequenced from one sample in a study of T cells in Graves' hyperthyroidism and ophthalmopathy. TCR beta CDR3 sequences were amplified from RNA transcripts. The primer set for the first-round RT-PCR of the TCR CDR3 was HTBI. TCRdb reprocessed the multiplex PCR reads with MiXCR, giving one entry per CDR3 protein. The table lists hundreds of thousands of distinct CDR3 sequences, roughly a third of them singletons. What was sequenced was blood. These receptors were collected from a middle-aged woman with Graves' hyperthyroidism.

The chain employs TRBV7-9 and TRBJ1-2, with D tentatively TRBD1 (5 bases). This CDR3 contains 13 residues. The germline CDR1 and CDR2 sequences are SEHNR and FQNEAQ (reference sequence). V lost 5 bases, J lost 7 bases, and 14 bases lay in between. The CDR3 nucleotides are TGTGCCAGCAGCCACCGGGACGTCTCTGGCTACACCTTC. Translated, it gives CASSHRDVSGYTF.

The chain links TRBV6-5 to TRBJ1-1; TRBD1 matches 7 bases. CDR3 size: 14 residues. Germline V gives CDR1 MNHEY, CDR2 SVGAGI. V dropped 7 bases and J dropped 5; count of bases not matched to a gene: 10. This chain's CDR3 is CASINTGERTEAFF. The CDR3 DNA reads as TGTGCCAGCATTAATACAGGGGAGAGGACTGAAGCTTTCTTT.

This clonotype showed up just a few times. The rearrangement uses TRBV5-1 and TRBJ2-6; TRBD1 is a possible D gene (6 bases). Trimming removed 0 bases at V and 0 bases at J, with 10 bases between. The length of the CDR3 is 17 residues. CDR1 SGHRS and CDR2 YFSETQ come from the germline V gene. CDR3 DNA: TGCGCCAGCAGCTTGGGACAGGCGAGCTCTGGGGCCAACGTCCTGACTTTC. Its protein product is CASSLGQASSGANVLTF.

The chain's CDR3 is CASRFGEQYF. The CDR3 nucleotides read TGTGCCAGCAGGTTCGGGGAGCAGTACTTC. This rearrangement joins TRBV7-3 to TRBJ2-7, with D hard to call. The CDR3 loop spans 10 amino acids. Germline V CDR1 and CDR2: SGHTA, FQGTGA. V lost 6 bases and J 7 bases, leaving 7 bases between the germline ends.

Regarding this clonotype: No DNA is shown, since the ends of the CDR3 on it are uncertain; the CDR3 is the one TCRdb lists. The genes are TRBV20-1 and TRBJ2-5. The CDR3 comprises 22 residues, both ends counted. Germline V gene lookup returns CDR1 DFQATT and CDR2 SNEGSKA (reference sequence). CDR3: CSSWVASNYGYTFGSGKETQYF.

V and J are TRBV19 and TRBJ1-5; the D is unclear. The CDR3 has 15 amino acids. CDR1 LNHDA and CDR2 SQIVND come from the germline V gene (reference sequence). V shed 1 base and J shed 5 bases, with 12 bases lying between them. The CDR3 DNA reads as TGTGCCAGTAGTATAGTGACCGGGAGAGATCAGCCCCAGCATTTT. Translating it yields CASSIVTGRDQPQHF. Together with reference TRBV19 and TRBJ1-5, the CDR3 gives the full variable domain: DGGITQSPKYLFRKEGQNVTLSCEQNLNHDAMYWYRQDPGQGLRLIYYSQIVNDFQKGDIAEGYSVSREKKESFPLTVTSAQKNPTAFYLCASSIVTGRDQPQHFGDGTRLSIL.

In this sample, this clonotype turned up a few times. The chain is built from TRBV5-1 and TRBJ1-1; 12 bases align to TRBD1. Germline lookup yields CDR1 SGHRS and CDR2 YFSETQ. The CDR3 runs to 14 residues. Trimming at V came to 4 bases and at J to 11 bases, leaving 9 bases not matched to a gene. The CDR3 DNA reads TGCGCCAGCAGCCAGCCGGGACAGGGGGCTGGTGCTTTCTTT. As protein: CASSQPGQGAGAFF.

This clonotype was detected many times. CDR3 DNA: TGTGCCACCAGCGTCGGTTCGGACCGTAACTATGGCTACACCTTC. This sequence encodes CATSVGSDRNYGYTF. The chain employs TRBV15 and TRBJ1-2; D not certain. V gave up 5 bases and J gave up 1 base, with 14 bases separating them. Germline CDR1 reads LNHNV; CDR2 reads YYDKDF (reference sequence). The CDR3 totals 15 residues.

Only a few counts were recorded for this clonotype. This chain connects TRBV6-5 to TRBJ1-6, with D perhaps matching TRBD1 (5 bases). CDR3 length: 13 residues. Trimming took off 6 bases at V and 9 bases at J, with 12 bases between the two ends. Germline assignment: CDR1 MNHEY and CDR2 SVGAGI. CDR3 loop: CASSRLGGSPLHF. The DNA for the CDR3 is TGTGCCAGCAGCCGCCTCGGGGGTTCACCCCTCCACTTT.

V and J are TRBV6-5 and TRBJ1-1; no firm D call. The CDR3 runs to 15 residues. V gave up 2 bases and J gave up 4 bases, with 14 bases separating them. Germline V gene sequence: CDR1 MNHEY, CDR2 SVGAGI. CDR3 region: CASSYGDAGSTEAFF. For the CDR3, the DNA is TGTGCCAGCAGTTACGGGGATGCGGGGAGCACTGAAGCTTTCTTT.